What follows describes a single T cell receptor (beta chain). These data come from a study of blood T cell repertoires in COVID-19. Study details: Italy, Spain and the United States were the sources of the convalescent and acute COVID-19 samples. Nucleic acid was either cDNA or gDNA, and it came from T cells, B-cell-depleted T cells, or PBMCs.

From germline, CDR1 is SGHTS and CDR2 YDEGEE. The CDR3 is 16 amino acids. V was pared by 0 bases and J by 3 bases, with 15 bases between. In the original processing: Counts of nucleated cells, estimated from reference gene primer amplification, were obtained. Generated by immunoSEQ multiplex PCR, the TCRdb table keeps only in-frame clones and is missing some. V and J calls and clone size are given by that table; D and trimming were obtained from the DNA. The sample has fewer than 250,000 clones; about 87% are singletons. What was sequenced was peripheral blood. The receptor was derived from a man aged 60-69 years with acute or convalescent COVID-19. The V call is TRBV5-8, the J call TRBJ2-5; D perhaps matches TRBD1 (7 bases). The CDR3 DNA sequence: TGTGCCAGCAGCTTGGGACAGGGTCGGAGGGAAGAGACCCAGTACTTC. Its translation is CASSLGQGRREETQYF. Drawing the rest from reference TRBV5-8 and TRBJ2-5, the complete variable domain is EAGVTQSPTHLIKTRGQQATLRCSPISGHTSVYWYQQALGLGLQFLLWYDEGEERNRGNFPPRFSGRQFPNYSSELNVNALELEDSALYLCASSLGQGRREETQYFGPGTRLLVL.